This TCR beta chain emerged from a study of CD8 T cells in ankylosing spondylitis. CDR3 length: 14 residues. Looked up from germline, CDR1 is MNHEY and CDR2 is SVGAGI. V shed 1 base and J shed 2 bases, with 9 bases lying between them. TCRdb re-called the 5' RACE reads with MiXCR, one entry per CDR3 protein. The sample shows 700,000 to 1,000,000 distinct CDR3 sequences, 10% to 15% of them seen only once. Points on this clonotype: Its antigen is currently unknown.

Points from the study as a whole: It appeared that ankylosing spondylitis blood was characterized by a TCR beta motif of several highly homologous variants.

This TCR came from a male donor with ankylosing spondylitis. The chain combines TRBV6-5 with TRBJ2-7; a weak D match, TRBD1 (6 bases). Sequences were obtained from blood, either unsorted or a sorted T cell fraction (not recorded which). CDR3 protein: CASSYYRATYEQYF. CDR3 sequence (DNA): TGTGCCAGCAGTTACTACAGGGCGACCTACGAGCAGTACTTC.